The 16 T cell receptor beta chains below were found in one sample sequenced in a study of regulatory T cells in long-lasting Graves disease. Arm-PCR of CDR3 regions and iRepertoire HTBI primers were the basis on which TCR beta libraries were built. MiXCR, applied by TCRdb to the multiplex PCR reads, yields one record per CDR3 protein. The sample lists around 450,000 distinct CDR3 sequences; about 22% were seen once. Regarding time point: persistent/refractory GD, antithyroid drugs over 5 years with positive TRAb. There was RNA extracted from PBMCs, and the TCR library was made from it. The source material was peripheral blood mononuclear cells (PBMCs), sampled when the disease was refractory, from a patient treated with antithyroid drugs. The receptors shown here come from a female donor with Graves disease.

The CDR3 DNA is TGCAGTGCTAGCAGGGGTTTATTTAACTATGGCTACACCTTC. Protein: CSASRGLFNYGYTF. The chain has TRBV20-1 and TRBJ1-2; a possible D gene is TRBD1 (6 bases). The V end lost 3 bases, the J end lost 1 base, and 12 bases lay between the germline ends. The germline V gene encodes CDR1 DFQATT and CDR2 SNEGSKA (reference sequence). This CDR3 is built from 14 residues.

J is TRBJ1-4 and V is TRBV11-2, with D perhaps TRBD1 (5 bases). The CDR3 is made up of 16 amino acids. Deletions cut 5 bases from V and 3 bases from J, with 16 bases between. CDR1 is SGHAT, CDR2 FQNNGV, per germline. Here the CDR3 reads CASSPLYGGANEKLFF. The CDR3 DNA reads as TGTGCCAGCAGCCCCCTATATGGGGGGGCTAATGAAAAACTGTTTTTT.

A remark on this clonotype: A much larger clone is a single base away; this may be a read error. This chain joins TRBV2 and TRBJ1-1; D uncertain. The CDR3 has 15 residues. Germline V CDR1 and CDR2: SNHLY, FYNNEI. CDR3 nucleotide sequence: TGTGCCAGCACTCTCACCACCCAGCGGAACACTGAAGCTCTCTTT. Translation: CASTLTTQRNTEALF.

This clonotype was seen only once. The J gene is TRBJ1-1, the V gene TRBV19; TRBD1 aligns across 9 bases. This CDR3 region has 15 residues. With V trimmed by 5 bases and J by 1 base, 5 bases remained unmatched. In germline, CDR1 is LNHDA, CDR2 SQIVND (reference sequence). The CDR3 loop is CASSFGTGRNTEAFF. As DNA, the CDR3 is TGTGCCAGTAGTTTCGGGACAGGGCGGAACACTGAAGCTTTCTTT.

This clonotype has just a few counts. The V and J genes are TRBV29-1 and TRBJ1-2, with D possibly matching TRBD1 (5 bases). V lost 4 bases and J 2 bases, leaving 11 bases between the germline ends. Germline V lookup: CDR1 SQVTM, CDR2 ANQGSEA. The CDR3 contains 13 residues. DNA of the CDR3: TGCAGCGTTGGGGGGGGGTCCAACTATGGCTACACCTTC. Translating gives CSVGGGSNYGYTF.

The chain employs TRBV18 and TRBJ2-7, with TRBD2 identical over 12 bases. CDR1 is KGHSH and CDR2 is LQKENI in the germline V gene. The CDR3 totals 15 residues. V was pared by 3 bases and J by 6 bases, with 6 bases of the junction left unmatched. In DNA, the CDR3 is TGTGCCAGCTCACCCCGACTAGCGGGGGCGGGCGAGCAGTACTTC. This encodes CASSPRLAGAGEQYF.

This rearrangement joins TRBV29-1 to TRBJ1-4; D remains unclear. Germline CDR1 SQVTM, CDR2 ANQGSEA. The CDR3 consists of 16 residues. The germline V and J ends were trimmed by 4 bases and 3 bases, with 18 bases remaining between them. The CDR3 nucleotides are TGCAGCGTTGCGGCAGGTTGGTTCGGCGCTAATGAAAAACTGTTTTTT. Translating gives CSVAAGWFGANEKLFF.

In this sample, this clonotype turned up many times. This sequence joins TRBV29-1 and TRBJ2-7, with 9 nucleotides matching TRBD1. CDR1 is SQVTM, CDR2 ANQGSEA, per germline. This CDR3 is 12 amino acids long. Unmatched junction bases numbered 4, after V lost 4 bases and J lost 6 bases. The CDR3 DNA reads TGCAGCGTTGGGGGACAGGGAAGCGAGCAGTACTTC. This translates into CSVGGQGSEQYF.

In this sample, this clonotype turned up a few times. The chain is built from TRBV5-6 and TRBJ1-1; a possible D gene is TRBD1 (6 bases). The CDR3 contains 15 residues. Between the trimmed V and J ends, which lost 0 bases and 4 bases, there was a span of 13 bases. Looked up from germline, CDR1 is SGHDT and CDR2 is YYEEEE. CDR3 nucleotides: TGTGCCAGCAGCTTGGCCGGGGGGGCGCGCACTGAAGCTTTCTTT. Its protein product is CASSLAGGARTEAFF.

The rearrangement links TRBV11-2 to TRBJ2-1, with TRBD2 identical over 9 bases. The CDR3 has 16 residues. Trimming took 1 base from V and 7 from J; bases not matched to a gene: 8. The germline gives CDR1 SGHAT, CDR2 FQNNGV. This chain's CDR3 is CASSLVRTSVENEQFF. In nucleotides, the CDR3 is TGTGCCAGCAGCTTAGTAAGGACTAGCGTGGAAAATGAGCAGTTCTTC.

The sample holds many counts of this clonotype. For the CDR3, the DNA is TGTGCCAGCAGTGGTCTACGCTATTCACCCCTCCACTTT. Translated: CASSGLRYSPLHF. J is TRBJ1-6 and V is TRBV2; D gene uncertain. Deletions cut 4 bases from V and 8 bases from J, with 9 bases between. Germline CDR1 reads SNHLY; CDR2 reads FYNNEI. The CDR3 spans 13 residues.

This clonotype appeared many times. The CDR3 region has the DNA TGTGCCAGCAGCTCGGGACTAGCGGGGGGGTATTCAGAGACCCAGTACTTC. It encodes CASSSGLAGGYSETQYF. The rearrangement links TRBV6-1 to TRBJ2-5, with 16 positions matching TRBD2. J was trimmed by 4 bases and V by 6 bases; bases with no gene match: 8. This CDR3 spans 17 amino acids. In germline, CDR1 is MNHNS, CDR2 SASEGT.

At least ten counts were recorded for this clonotype. The chain joins TRBV12-3 or TRBV12-4 to TRBJ1-5; D ambiguous. The V and J ends lost 7 bases and 7 bases respectively, with 11 bases between them. This CDR3 is built from 12 residues. The CDR3 here is CASTLSGQPQHF. CDR3 bases: TGTGCCAGCACCTTATCTGGCCAGCCCCAGCATTTT.

The CDR3 DNA follows: TGTGCCTGGAGGTTCACAGGGACCGGGGAGCTGTTTTTT. It translates to CAWRFTGTGELFF. The chain combines TRBV30 with TRBJ2-2, with D possibly TRBD1 on 6 matching bases. Looked up from germline, CDR1 is GTSNPN and CDR2 is SVGIG (reference sequence). The CDR3 contains 13 residues. Trimming took off 3 bases at V and 5 bases at J, with 10 bases between the two ends.

This rearrangement joins TRBV9 to TRBJ2-7; TRBD2 matches 10 bases. The CDR3 runs 15 residues. V shed 3 bases, J shed 7 bases, and the junction held 10 bases outside the gene matches. Germline CDR1 is SGDLS and CDR2 is YYNGEE. Here the CDR3 DNA reads TGTGCCAGCAGCGGGTCTAGCGGGAGTTCAGGGGAGCAGTACTTC. Translating gives CASSGSSGSSGEQYF.

J is TRBJ1-1 and V is TRBV2, with D tentatively TRBD1 (6 bases). The germline V and J ends were trimmed by 8 bases and 4 bases, with 17 bases remaining between them. The CDR3 has 14 amino acids. CDR1 SNHLY and CDR2 FYNNEI come from the germline V gene. The CDR3 DNA reads as TGTGCCAGCCTCCTAGGCAGGGGAGGCACTGAAGCTTTCTTT. The encoded protein is CASLLGRGGTEAFF.